The 6 T cell receptor beta chains given below trace back to one sample, sequenced in a study of CD8 T cells in ankylosing spondylitis. Their cognate antigens are unknown. Study conclusions and caveats: For ankylosing spondylitis blood, a TCR beta motif of 7 or 8 highly homologous variants appeared characteristic.

TCRdb re-called the 5' RACE reads through MiXCR, storing one row per CDR3 protein. The sample includes roughly 700,000 distinct CDR3 sequences, around 20% of them seen just once. Source material: blood, either unsorted or a sorted T cell fraction (not recorded which). The origin of the receptors is a male donor with ankylosing spondylitis.

Only a few counts were recorded for this clonotype. This chain links TRBV28 with TRBJ1-5, with 7 bases fitting TRBD1. Germline lookup yields CDR1 MDHEN and CDR2 SYDVKM. J gave up 4 bases and V 6 bases, and 6 bases lay outside the gene matches. This CDR3 has 14 amino acids. CDR3 nucleotides: TGTGCCAGCAGCGCCCCCAGGGGGAATCAGCCCCAGCATTTT. It translates to CASSAPRGNQPQHF. Complete variable domain (other parts from reference TRBV28 and TRBJ1-5): DVKVTQSSRYLVKRTGEKVFLECVQDMDHENMFWYRQDPGLGLRLIYFSYDVKMKEKGDIPEGYSVSREKKERFSLILESASTNQTSMYLCASSAPRGNQPQHFGDGTRLSIL.

The CDR3 loop is CASSEWHPRDTSTDTQYF. The CDR3, as DNA: TGTGCCAGCAGTGAGTGGCACCCGAGGGACACTAGCACAGATACGCAGTATTTT. The gene calls are TRBV2 and TRBJ2-3; TRBD1 might be the D (6 bases). With 3 bases removed from V and 0 bases from J, the gap between germline ends came to 19 bases. Germline V gives CDR1 SNHLY, CDR2 FYNNEI. This CDR3 contains 18 residues.

In its sample, this clonotype was seen a few times. The chain couples TRBV3-1 to TRBJ2-7; 12 bases map to TRBD2. Germline V gene lookup returns CDR1 LGHDT and CDR2 YNNKEL (reference sequence). The V segment lost 2 bases and the J segment 3 bases; nucleotides outside the gene matches: 11. The CDR3 is 18 amino acids. CDR3 sequence (DNA): TGTGCCAGCAGCCAAAGGCTACTAGCGGGGGGATGGAACTACGAGCAGTACTTC. It encodes CASSQRLLAGGWNYEQYF.

The chain carries TRBV2 and TRBJ2-1; 9 bases fit TRBD1. Germline CDR1 is SNHLY and CDR2 is FYNNEI. The CDR3 has 16 residues. The V segment lost 4 bases and the J segment 2 bases; nucleotides outside the gene matches: 6. CDR3 DNA sequence: TGTGCCAGCAGTGGGGGACAGGGACTACCCTACAATGAGCAGTTCTTC. Protein product: CASSGGQGLPYNEQFF.

The DNA for the CDR3 is TGCGCCAGCAGCCAAGAGGACCCCGGGACAGCGAGCTCCTACAATGAGCAGTTCTTC. Its translation is CASSQEDPGTASSYNEQFF. The chain couples TRBV4-1 to TRBJ2-1, with 7 bases matching TRBD1. The CDR3 contains 19 residues. From germline, CDR1 is MGHRA and CDR2 YSYEKL. V shed 0 bases, J shed 0 bases, and the junction held 11 bases outside the gene matches.

The chain joins TRBV7-9 to TRBJ2-1; maybe TRBD1 (5 bases). V dropped 3 bases and J dropped 1 base, with 10 bases sitting between them. This CDR3 comprises 15 residues. Germline assignment: CDR1 SEHNR and CDR2 FQNEAQ (reference sequence). CDR3 in amino acids: CASSFDRASYNEQFF. The CDR3, as DNA: TGTGCCAGCAGCTTTGACAGAGCTTCCTACAATGAGCAGTTCTTC.